This T cell receptor beta chain came from a study of early T cells in non-severe SARS-CoV-2 infection. Whole-study context: With bulk RNA from unsorted whole blood as input, sequencing yielded unpaired chains. Study outcomes and limitations: Private and CD4 specificities were missed by VDJdb matching, skewed to anti-spike CD8.

Note on this clonotype: Its target is not known.

The V end was cut by 5 bases, the J end by 5 bases, with 10 bases between. CDR3 size: 13 residues. Germline loops: CDR1 SSHAT, CDR2 FNYEAQ (reference sequence). Individual cDNA molecules were tagged with unique molecular identifiers. TCRdb itself ran the 5' RACE reads through MiXCR, one entry per CDR3 protein. Of 60,000 or so distinct CDR3 sequences in the sample, around 9.3% are singletons; the top ten hold under 25%. The source material was whole blood. The rearrangement joins TRBV7-7 to TRBJ2-1; D not certain. This receptor was identified in an adult who was a healthcare worker with PCR-confirmed SARS-CoV-2 infection or an uninfected control (not recorded which). The CDR3 reads CASSRSLNNEQFF. CDR3 coding DNA: TGTGCCAGCAGCCGATCCTTAAACAATGAGCAGTTCTTC.